This T cell receptor (beta chain) was obtained from a study of vaccination effects on CD4 cells after COVID-19. Study in general: Each participant was given two doses of one vaccine (BNT162b2 or mRNA-1273).

TCRdb's table, derived via immunoSEQ multiplex PCR, lists solely in-frame clones and lacks some. The profile shows about 45,000 clones, around three quarters of them singletons. Antigen-specific CD4+ T cells were first expanded with viral peptide pools by the ViraFEST assay and only then sequenced. After less than twelve days in culture, the CD4+ T cells were isolated. Each vaccine recipient was nucleocapsid antibody negative and had no prior SARS-CoV-2 infection. With 8.5 to 10 ug/ml peptides and about 9.7 IU/ml IL-2, approximately 2.2 million PBMC per well were cultured. Comments on this clone: Antigen specificity is unknown.

The germline V gene has CDR1 WNHNN and CDR2 SYGVQD (reference sequence). Trimming left V 5 bases short and J 12 bases short, with 17 bases between. This CDR3 comprises 13 residues. Sequencing was performed on CD4+ T cells from PBMCs cultured with SARS-CoV-2 spike peptides, taken before COVID-19 vaccination. This clonotype was sampled from a human donor who received a COVID-19 vaccine. The rearrangement uses TRBV10-1 and TRBJ2-1; D not certain. The CDR3 DNA sequence: TGCGCCAGCAGTCCCTCTAACAGTGGTGGGCAGTTCTTC. Encoded protein: CASSPSNSGGQFF.